A single sample is the source of the 6 T cell receptor beta chains below, sequenced in a study of T cell changes during pregnancy in multiple sclerosis. Method: immunoSEQ multiplex PCR; TCRdb's copy keeps in-frame clones and lacks some. The sample shows about 110,000 clones, roughly 92% of them seen only once. Specimen: peripheral blood, collected in the third trimester of pregnancy. The receptors were gathered from a female donor with multiple sclerosis, enrolled in a pregnancy study.

The V gene is TRBV9, the J gene TRBJ2-1; D gene unclear. V was pared by 0 bases and J by 0 bases, with 10 bases between. CDR1 is SGDLS, CDR2 YYNGEE, per germline. The CDR3 is 16 residues long. The CDR3 region has the DNA TGTGCCAGCAGCGTAGAAGCGCAGAACTCCTACAATGAGCAGTTCTTC. Translation gives CASSVEAQNSYNEQFF.

This clone was seen a few times. J is TRBJ2-1 and V is TRBV7-9; tentatively, D is TRBD1 (6 bases). This CDR3 has 13 residues. Germline values: CDR1 SEHNR, CDR2 FQNEAQ (reference sequence). The V and J ends lost 4 bases and 5 bases respectively, with 9 bases between them. The DNA of the CDR3 is TGTGCCAGCAGCTCATACAGGGACAATGAGCAGTTCTTC. It is translated as CASSSYRDNEQFF.

V gene TRBV28 combines with J gene TRBJ2-2; the match to TRBD1 covers 7 bases. The CDR3 has 16 amino acids. The V gene end was trimmed by 3 bases and the J gene end by 5 bases; junction bases not matched to a gene: 9. Looked up from germline, CDR1 is MDHEN and CDR2 is SYDVKM. The CDR3 region has the DNA TGTGCCAGCAGTTTCGCTGACAGGGCGGATACCGGGGAGCTGTTTTTT. The encoded protein is CASSFADRADTGELFF.

The chain couples TRBV10-3 to TRBJ2-1, with 11 bases aligning to TRBD1. There are 15 residues in the CDR3. The germline gives CDR1 ENHRY, CDR2 SYGVKD. The trim removed 2 bases at V and 9 bases at J, leaving 6 bases unmatched. DNA of the CDR3: TGTGCCATCAGTGAGGGACAGGGGGCAGCGGGTGAGCAGTTCTTC. Translated, it gives CAISEGQGAAGEQFF.

The rearrangement joins TRBV5-1 to TRBJ2-7; possibly TRBD2 for D (5 bases). The CDR3 runs to 16 residues. In germline, CDR1 is SGHRS, CDR2 YFSETQ. Trimming cost V 1 base and J 2 bases, with 16 bases left between them. CDR3 nucleotides: TGCGCCAGCAGCTTGCGGGATTCGACGGCGACCTACGAGCAGTACTTC. It codes for CASSLRDSTATYEQYF.

The chain couples TRBV9 to TRBJ1-1; D gene uncertain. The CDR3 consists of 14 residues. The germline CDR1 and CDR2 sequences are SGDLS and YYNGEE. V lost 7 bases, J lost 0 bases, and 13 bases lay in between. CDR3 coding DNA: TGTGCCAGCGGGCTCAGGTCCATGAACACTGAAGCTTTCTTT. The encoded protein is CASGLRSMNTEAFF.